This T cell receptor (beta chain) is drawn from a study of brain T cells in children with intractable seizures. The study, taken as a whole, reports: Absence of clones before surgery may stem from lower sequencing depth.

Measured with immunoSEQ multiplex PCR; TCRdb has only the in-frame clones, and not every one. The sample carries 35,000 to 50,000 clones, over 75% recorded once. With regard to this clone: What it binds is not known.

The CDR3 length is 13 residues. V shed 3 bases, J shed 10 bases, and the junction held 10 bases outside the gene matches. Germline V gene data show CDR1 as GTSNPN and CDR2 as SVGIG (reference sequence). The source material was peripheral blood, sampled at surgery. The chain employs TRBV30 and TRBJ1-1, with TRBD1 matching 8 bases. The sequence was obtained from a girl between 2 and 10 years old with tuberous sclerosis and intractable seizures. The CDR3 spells CAWSEYRGGLAFF. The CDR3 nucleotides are TGTGCCTGGAGCGAATACAGGGGGGGGTTAGCTTTCTTT.